Each of the 23 T cell receptor beta chains below was sequenced from the same sample in a study of T-cell memory formation after mild COVID-19. TCRdb independently ran MiXCR on the 5' RACE reads; one entry per CDR3 protein. The data show 65,000 to 100,000 distinct CDR3 sequences, roughly 12% seen once. Sequenced sample: PBMCs or a T cell subset sorted from them (not recorded which). The receptors here all came from a man between 18 and 29 years old who had mild COVID-19 (a few samples of this study predate the infection). Cell type and time point are not known.

The chain uses TRBV10-2 and TRBJ2-7; D is unresolved. The CDR3 consists of 11 residues. Germline assignment: CDR1 WSHSY and CDR2 SAAADI. The V gene lost 3 bases and the J gene lost 4 bases, with 4 bases spanning the gap. The CDR3 DNA sequence: TGCGCCAGCAGTGACCAATACGAGCAGTACGTC. It translates to CASSDQYEQYV.

This clonotype was observed many times. The chain recombines TRBV7-6 with TRBJ1-1; D uncertain. This CDR3 region has 12 residues. Between the trimmed V and J ends, which lost 2 bases and 4 bases, there was a span of 5 bases. Germline assignment: CDR1 SGHVS and CDR2 FNYEAQ. The CDR3 bases are TGTGCCAGCAGCTTAAGTAGCACTGAAGCTTTCTTT. This encodes CASSLSSTEAFF.

This clonotype was recorded a few times. The gene calls are TRBV6-2 or TRBV6-3 and TRBJ1-5, with D possibly matching TRBD1 (6 bases). CDR3 length: 13 amino acids. Germline lookup yields CDR1 MNHEY and CDR2 SVGEGT. V lost 11 bases, J lost 9 bases, and 20 bases lay in between. The CDR3 is CAAGAGASSPQHF. For the CDR3, the DNA is TGTGCCGCCGGGGCAGGGGCGTCTTCGCCCCAGCATTTT.

This clonotype was picked up many times. The chain uses TRBV9 and TRBJ1-5; D remains ambiguous. CDR1 is SGDLS, CDR2 YYNGEE, per germline. The V end was cut by 2 bases, the J end by 2 bases, with 8 bases between. The CDR3 is 14 amino acids. This CDR3 reads CASSVGMGNQPQHF. Here the CDR3 DNA reads TGTGCCAGCAGCGTCGGCATGGGCAATCAGCCCCAGCATTTT.

This clonotype was detected only a few times. The chain employs TRBV4-3 and TRBJ1-1; D remains ambiguous. Between the trimmed V and J ends, which lost 0 bases and 2 bases, there was a span of 13 bases. The CDR3 consists of 16 residues. CDR1 is LGHNA, CDR2 YSLEER, per germline. The CDR3 sequence: CASSQDHPGPNTEAFF. DNA of the CDR3: TGCGCCAGCAGCCAAGATCATCCGGGCCCTAACACTGAAGCTTTCTTT.

This chain joins TRBV7-2 and TRBJ2-2; the D is unclear. Per the germline V gene, CDR1 is SGHTA and CDR2 is FQGNSA. The V end was cut by 4 bases, the J end by 6 bases, with 21 bases between. This CDR3 contains 17 residues. CDR3: CASSSTLGAVSAGELFF. The DNA for the CDR3 is TGTGCCAGCAGCTCGACCCTCGGTGCGGTAAGCGCCGGGGAGCTGTTTTTT.

The chain employs TRBV7-2 and TRBJ2-1; D unresolved. CDR1 is SGHTA, CDR2 FQGNSA, per germline. Trimming cost V 0 bases and J 10 bases, with 7 bases left between them. The CDR3 length is 12 residues. CDR3 nucleotides: TGTGCCAGCAGCTTAGCCGTGAGGGAGCAGTTCTTC. Amino acids: CASSLAVREQFF.

The chain has TRBV6-6 and TRBJ2-3; a weak D match, TRBD2 (5 bases). Trimming left V 0 bases short and J 4 bases short, with 8 bases between. CDR3 length: 14 residues. CDR1 and CDR2 (germline): MNHNY, SVGAGI (reference sequence). CDR3 coding DNA: TGTGCCAGCAGTTACTCACTAGAGGCAGATACGCAGTATTTT. It specifies CASSYSLEADTQYF.

The chain links TRBV11-2 to TRBJ2-2; 8 positions agree with TRBD2. After removal of 7 bases from V and 2 bases from J, the junction contained 15 bases not matched to a gene. The CDR3 spans 18 residues. CDR1 is SGHAT, CDR2 FQNNGV, per germline. The CDR3 protein is CASTPGGSGGPNTGELFF. DNA for the CDR3: TGTGCCAGCACCCCAGGTGGAAGCGGGGGCCCAAACACCGGGGAGCTGTTTTTT.

The chain combines TRBV5-6 with TRBJ1-1; no clear D. V lost 0 bases to trimming and J lost 0 bases, with 6 bases between them. This CDR3 has 14 amino acids. Germline V gene lookup returns CDR1 SGHDT and CDR2 YYEEEE. The CDR3 is CASSLVGMNTEAFF. Here the CDR3 DNA reads TGTGCCAGCAGCTTGGTTGGGATGAACACTGAAGCTTTCTTT.

This clonotype was picked up a small number of times. This sequence joins TRBV9 and TRBJ2-3; possible D gene TRBD2, 6 bases. V was trimmed by 3 bases and J by 8 bases, leaving 10 bases between them. Germline assignment: CDR1 SGDLS and CDR2 YYNGEE. This CDR3 is 12 amino acids long. The CDR3, as DNA: TGTGCCAGCAGCGACCTCGGGAGTACGCAGTATTTT. It translates to CASSDLGSTQYF.

The V and J genes are TRBV7-9 and TRBJ1-5, with D possibly TRBD1 on 6 matching bases. The CDR3 covers 14 residues. The V and J ends lost 5 bases and 6 bases respectively, with 14 bases between them. Germline V gene sequence: CDR1 SEHNR, CDR2 FQNEAQ (reference sequence). This CDR3 is CASSGGQSAQPQHF. The CDR3 DNA follows: TGTGCCAGCAGCGGCGGACAGTCGGCTCAGCCCCAGCATTTT.

This chain uses TRBV7-9 with TRBJ1-1; D is perhaps TRBD1 (6 bases). Looked up from germline, CDR1 is SEHNR and CDR2 is FQNEAQ (reference sequence). Trimming cost V 4 bases and J 1 base, with 16 bases left between them. The CDR3 loop spans 16 amino acids. The CDR3, as DNA: TGTGCCAGCAGCTCCCCGGGGGACACGAAGAACACTGAAGCTTTCTTT. It codes for CASSSPGDTKNTEAFF. The full variable domain, rest sourced from reference TRBV7-9 and TRBJ1-1, is DTGVSQNPRHKITKRGQNVTFRCDPISEHNRLYWYRQTLGQGPEFLTYFQNEAQLEKSRLLSDRFSAERPKGSFSTLEIQRTEQGDSAMYLCASSSPGDTKNTEAFFGQGTRLTVV.

V usage is TRBV7-9 and J usage is TRBJ1-2; no reliable D call. The length of the CDR3 is 16 residues. Trimming took 2 bases from V and 2 from J, leaving 15 bases between them. Germline CDR1 SEHNR, CDR2 FQNEAQ (reference sequence). The CDR3 loop reads CASSLIRPEYNYGYTF. Here the CDR3 DNA reads TGTGCCAGCAGCTTAATCAGGCCCGAATACAACTATGGCTACACCTTC.

The rearrangement links TRBV4-1 to TRBJ1-3; no definite D call. The CDR3 is made up of 13 amino acids. Germline CDR1 reads MGHRA; CDR2 reads YSYEKL. V dropped 4 bases and J dropped 2 bases, with 6 bases sitting between them. CDR3 DNA: TGCGCCAGCAGCCTACGGACTGGAAACACCATATATTTT. Protein product: CASSLRTGNTIYF.

This clonotype occurred a few times. V usage is TRBV27 and J usage is TRBJ2-7, with TRBD2 identical over 7 bases. The CDR3 extends over 14 amino acids. Germline V gene data show CDR1 as MNHEY and CDR2 as SMNVEV (reference sequence). With 4 bases clipped from V and 7 bases from J, the junction kept 10 bases outside the gene matches. This CDR3 is CASSSSGGLREQYF. Written as DNA, the CDR3 is TGTGCCAGCAGTTCCTCCGGGGGGTTGAGGGAGCAGTACTTC.

This clonotype has more than one count but fewer than ten. This chain uses TRBV7-2 with TRBJ2-2; D is uncertain. This CDR3 is built from 17 residues. V dropped 1 base and J dropped 0 bases, with 12 bases sitting between them. Germline CDR1 and CDR2: SGHTA and FQGNSA. The CDR3 nucleotides are TGTGCCAGCAGCTTAGGGGCGATAATTACGAACACCGGGGAGCTGTTTTTT. It codes for CASSLGAIITNTGELFF.

V is TRBV5-4 and J is TRBJ1-6, with D tentatively TRBD1 (5 bases). CDR1 SGHNT and CDR2 YYREEE come from the germline V gene (reference sequence). Trimming shortened V by 0 bases and J by 0 bases, and 13 bases separated the two germline ends. The CDR3 consists of 18 residues. CDR3 DNA sequence: TGTGCCAGCAGCTTGGTTTCGGGGGGGAGCTCCTATAATTCACCCCTCCACTTT. Translation: CASSLVSGGSSYNSPLHF.

CDR3 sequence: CSAPRGTNYEQYF. The CDR3, as DNA: TGCAGTGCTCCCAGGGGGACGAACTACGAGCAGTACTTC. This chain uses TRBV20-1 with TRBJ2-7; 7 nucleotides align to TRBD1. J was trimmed by 3 bases and V by 5 bases; bases with no gene match: 7. This CDR3 has 13 amino acids. Germline values: CDR1 DFQATT, CDR2 SNEGSKA (reference sequence).

The chain combines TRBV3-1 with TRBJ2-7, with a weak D call TRBD1 (6 bases). In germline, CDR1 is LGHDT, CDR2 YNNKEL (reference sequence). The CDR3 covers 15 residues. V lost 5 bases, J lost 2 bases, and 16 bases lay in between. The CDR3 nucleotides are TGTGCCAGCAGCGATACTCAGGGACACCCCTACGAGCAGTACGTC. Its translation is CASSDTQGHPYEQYV.

The CDR3 sequence is CASSSLLPTSGATDTQYF. CDR3 nucleotides: TGCGCCAGCAGCTCCCTCCTTCCGACTAGCGGGGCCACAGATACGCAGTATTTT. The chain carries TRBV4-1 and TRBJ2-3, with 11 bases fitting TRBD2. The CDR3 totals 18 residues. CDR1 and CDR2 from the germline V gene are MGHRA and YSYEKL. V gave up 5 bases and J gave up 2 bases; unmatched junction bases: 12.

The CDR3 coding sequence is TGTGCCAGCAGTTTGACCCCCTGGCAGGGACGGGATGAGACCCAGTACTTC. It is translated as CASSLTPWQGRDETQYF. V is TRBV12-3 or TRBV12-4 and J is TRBJ2-5, with D perhaps matching TRBD1 or TRBD2 (5 bases each). This CDR3 is 17 amino acids long. The V gene lost 3 bases and the J gene lost 5 bases, with 22 bases spanning the gap.

The table lists this clonotype with a few counts. The CDR3: CASRVNTGELFF. The CDR3 nucleotides read TGTGCCAGCAGGGTTAACACCGGGGAGCTGTTTTTT. The V and J genes are TRBV11-2 and TRBJ2-2, with D unclear. V was clipped by 6 bases and J by 2 bases, with 4 bases between them. The CDR3 sequence is 12 residues long. Germline CDR1 is SGHAT and CDR2 is FQNNGV.